This TCR beta chain was found in a study of regulatory T cells in long-lasting Graves disease. This clonotype was detected ten times or more. V dropped 7 bases and J dropped 8 bases, with 17 bases sitting between them. The CDR3 is made up of 13 amino acids. Both iRepertoire HTBI primers and Arm-PCR of CDR3 regions were used to build the TCR beta libraries. TCRdb fed the multiplex PCR reads into MiXCR, producing one record per CDR3 protein. Of 500,000 to 700,000 distinct CDR3 sequences detected, roughly 15% appear once; the ten largest clones hold approximately 18%. Time point defined: newly diagnosed GD, antithyroid drugs for less than 3 months. The TCR library was prepared using RNA isolated from PBMCs. These data were also reused for a study on T cells in Graves' hyperthyroidism and ophthalmopathy.

The gene calls are TRBV12-3 or TRBV12-4 and TRBJ1-2; maybe TRBD1 (6 bases). Sequenced here: peripheral blood mononuclear cells (PBMCs), sampled at new diagnosis, from a patient treated with antithyroid drugs. This TCR came from a woman in her 30s with Graves disease. The CDR3: CASTGTPSGGYTF. CDR3 DNA: TGTGCCAGCACCGGGACACCCTCAGGCGGCTACACCTTC.